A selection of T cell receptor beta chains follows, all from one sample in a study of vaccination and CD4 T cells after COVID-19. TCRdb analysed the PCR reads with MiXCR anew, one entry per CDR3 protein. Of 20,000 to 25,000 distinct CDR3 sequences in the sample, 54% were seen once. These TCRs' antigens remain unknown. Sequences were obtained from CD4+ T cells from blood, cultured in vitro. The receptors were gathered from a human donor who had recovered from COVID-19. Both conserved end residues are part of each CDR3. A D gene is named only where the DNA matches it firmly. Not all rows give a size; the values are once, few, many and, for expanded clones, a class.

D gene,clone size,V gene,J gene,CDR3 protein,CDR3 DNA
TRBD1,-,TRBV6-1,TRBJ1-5,CASRRLQGRGSNQPQHF,TGTGCCAGCAGAAGACTACAGGGGCGAGGGAGCAATCAGCCCCAGCATTTT
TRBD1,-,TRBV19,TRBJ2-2,CASSSGRGTGEEGELFF,TGTGCCAGTAGTTCCGGCCGCGGGACAGGGGAGGAGGGGGAGCTGTTTTTT
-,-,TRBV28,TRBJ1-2,CASSSRDGYYGYTF,TGTGCCAGCAGCAGCCGGGACGGATACTATGGCTACACCTTC
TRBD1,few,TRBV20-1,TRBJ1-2,CSAARQGTNYGYTF,TGCAGTGCCGCGAGACAGGGAACTAACTATGGCTACACCTTC
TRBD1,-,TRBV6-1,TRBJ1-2,CASKPPDRFSYGYTF,TGTGCCAGCAAACCCCCGGACAGGTTCAGCTATGGCTACACCTTC
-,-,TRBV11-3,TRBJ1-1,CASRSNTEAFF,TGCGCCAGCAGGTCAAACACTGAAGCTTTCTTT
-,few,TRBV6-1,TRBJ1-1,CASRGQTLVNTEAFF,TGTGCCAGCAGAGGACAGACCCTGGTGAACACTGAAGCTTTCTTT
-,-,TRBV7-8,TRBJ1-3,CASSSSPSVGGNTIYF,TGTGCCAGCAGCTCCTCGCCGTCGGTGGGTGGAAACACCATATATTTT
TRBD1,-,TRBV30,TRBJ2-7,CAWSVDPIKQGHNPFSYEQYF,TGTGCCTGGAGTGTTGATCCCATTAAACAGGGGCACAACCCTTTCTCCTACGAGCAGTACTTC
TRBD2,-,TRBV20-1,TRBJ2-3,CSASSGMSISDTQYF,TGCAGTGCGAGTAGCGGGATGAGTATATCAGATACGCAGTATTTT
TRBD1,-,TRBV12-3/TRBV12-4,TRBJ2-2,CASSTGQGAATGELFF,TGTGCCAGCAGCACGGGACAGGGGGCAGCAACCGGGGAGCTGTTTTTT
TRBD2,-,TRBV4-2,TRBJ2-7,CASSQEIAGNAEQYF,TGTGCCAGCAGCCAAGAGATAGCGGGAAATGCCGAGCAGTACTTC
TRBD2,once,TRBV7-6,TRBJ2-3,CASSPTSGGRDTQYF,TGTGCCAGCAGCCCGACTAGCGGGGGGCGGGATACGCAGTATTTT
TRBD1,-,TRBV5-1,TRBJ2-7,CASSPETGYDEQYF,TGCGCCAGCAGCCCGGAGACAGGGTATGACGAGCAGTACTTC
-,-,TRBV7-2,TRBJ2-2,CASSLVGPLNTGELFF,TGTGCCAGCAGCTTAGTGGGGCCCCTGAACACCGGGGAGCTGTTTTTT
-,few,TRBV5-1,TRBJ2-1,CASNARGSYNEQFF,TGCGCCAGCAATGCTAGGGGGTCCTACAATGAGCAGTTCTTC
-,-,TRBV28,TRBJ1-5,CASCGLNGPQHF,TGTGCCAGCTGTGGCCTCAACGGGCCCCAGCATTTT
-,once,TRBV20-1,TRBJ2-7,CSARVASDLTYEQYF,TGCAGTGCTAGAGTCGCCTCGGACTTAACCTACGAGCAGTACTTC
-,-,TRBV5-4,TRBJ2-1,CASSSPEARPINEQFF,TGTGCCAGCAGCTCCCCGGAGGCTAGACCTATCAATGAGCAGTTCTTC
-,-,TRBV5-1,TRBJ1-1,CASSAQGFTEAFF,TGCGCCAGCAGCGCACAGGGTTTCACTGAAGCTTTCTTT
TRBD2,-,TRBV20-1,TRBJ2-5,CSAPRTSGSRETQYF,TGCAGTGCTCCTAGGACTAGCGGGAGCCGGGAGACCCAGTACTTC
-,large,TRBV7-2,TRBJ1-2,CASSFQRRGYTF,TGTGCCAGCAGCTTCCAGCGGCGGGGCTACACCTTC
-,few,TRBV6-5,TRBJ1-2,CASSYGQAYGYTF,TGTGCCAGCAGTTATGGGCAGGCCTATGGCTACACCTTC
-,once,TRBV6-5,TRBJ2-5,CASSYSFGVQETQYF,TGTGCCAGCAGTTACTCGTTCGGGGTTCAAGAGACCCAGTACTTC
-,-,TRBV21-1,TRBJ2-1,CASGFLAGGPKVYNEQFF,TGTGCCAGCGGCTTCCTAGCGGGAGGGCCTAAGGTGTATAATGAGCAGTTCTTC
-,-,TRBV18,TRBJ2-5,CASSPLAVEETQYF,TGTGCCAGCTCACCCTTAGCGGTAGAAGAGACCCAGTACTTC
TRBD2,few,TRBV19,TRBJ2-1,CASSTSSGRSHEQFF,TGTGCCAGTAGTACGTCTAGCGGGAGGAGCCATGAGCAGTTCTTC
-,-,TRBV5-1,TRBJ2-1,CASSLELSSYNEQFF,TGCGCCAGCAGCTTGGAACTAAGCTCCTACAATGAGCAGTTCTTC
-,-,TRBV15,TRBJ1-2,CATRREGGVGYTF,TGTGCCACCCGCAGGGAAGGGGGAGTGGGCTACACCTTC